The 31 T cell receptor beta chains below were found in one sample sequenced in a study of T cell responses to AZD1222 COVID-19 vaccine. Sequenced by immunoSEQ multiplex PCR; TCRdb stores in-frame clones only, minus some. The data hold roughly 100,000 clones, with 82% observed a single time. The source material was peripheral blood, sampled on day 0 of AZD1222 vaccination. All receptors derive from an adult in good health.

The chain carries TRBV10-1 and TRBJ1-5; D is unclear. The germline V gene has CDR1 WNHNN and CDR2 SYGVQD (reference sequence). Trimming shortened V by 0 bases and J by 7 bases, and 4 bases separated the two germline ends. The CDR3 is 12 residues long. The DNA of the CDR3 is TGCGCCAGCAGTGAGTCAACGCAGCCCCAGCATTTT. This codes for CASSESTQPQHF.

The rearrangement links TRBV9 to TRBJ1-1; a weak D match, TRBD1 (5 bases). The CDR3 is 16 amino acids. Germline V gene data show CDR1 as SGDLS and CDR2 as YYNGEE. V was cut by 4 bases and J by 3 bases, with 19 bases left in between. CDR3 loop: CASSPAQRGGDTEAFF. In nucleotides, the CDR3 is TGTGCCAGCAGCCCCGCCCAGCGGGGAGGGGACACTGAAGCTTTCTTT. Using reference TRBV9 and TRBJ1-1 for the parts outside the CDR3, the full variable domain is DSGVTQTPKHLITATGQRVTLRCSPRSGDLSVYWYQQSLDQGLQFLIQYYNGEERAKGNILERFSAQQFPDLHSELNLSSLELGDSALYFCASSPAQRGGDTEAFFGQGTRLTVV.

The rearrangement joins TRBV19 to TRBJ1-5; 8 bases agree with TRBD1. CDR3 size: 15 residues. The germline CDR1 and CDR2 sequences are LNHDA and SQIVND (reference sequence). V was clipped by 6 bases and J by 1 base; unmatched bases: 5. DNA for the CDR3: TGTGCCAGTAGGTCCACAGGGGGAAGCAATCAGCCCCAGCATTTT. This gives the protein CASRSTGGSNQPQHF.

This rearrangement joins TRBV6-2 or TRBV6-3 to TRBJ2-1, with D tentatively TRBD2 (6 bases). V was pared by 6 bases and J by 6 bases, with 12 bases between. Germline V gene lookup returns CDR1 MNHEY and CDR2 SVGEGT. The CDR3 has 13 residues. CDR3 DNA: TGTGCCAGCAGCCGATCGCGGGGCAATGAGCAGTTCTTC. It is translated as CASSRSRGNEQFF.

The chain employs TRBV7-9 and TRBJ2-1; TRBD2 aligns across 11 bases. The CDR3 runs to 15 residues. CDR1 SEHNR and CDR2 FQNEAQ come from the germline V gene (reference sequence). V trimming: 5 bases; J trimming: 8 bases; junction bases outside the gene matches: 8. CDR3 protein: CASSHETSGVYEQFF. The CDR3, as DNA: TGTGCCAGCAGCCATGAGACTAGCGGGGTCTATGAGCAGTTCTTC.

The chain is built from TRBV12-3 or TRBV12-4 and TRBJ2-7; D remains ambiguous. CDR3 length: 12 amino acids. The V gene lost 2 bases and the J gene lost 7 bases, with 9 bases spanning the gap. CDR3 loop: CASSLLGWEQYF. The DNA for the CDR3 is TGTGCCAGCAGTTTATTGGGGTGGGAGCAGTACTTC.

The rearrangement joins TRBV18 to TRBJ1-1; a possible D gene is TRBD1 (6 bases). Trimming took 3 bases from V and 1 from J, leaving 12 bases between them. This CDR3 is built from 15 residues. Germline V gene sequence: CDR1 KGHSH, CDR2 LQKENI. Here the CDR3 DNA reads TGTGCCAGCTCACCTCAGGGGATTAGGAACACTGAAGCTTTCTTT. Translating it yields CASSPQGIRNTEAFF.

The CDR3: CASSHPTGGDYGYTF. Written as DNA, the CDR3 is TGCGCCAGCAGCCACCCGACAGGGGGCGACTATGGCTACACCTTC. J is TRBJ1-2 and V is TRBV4-1; 10 positions match TRBD1. This CDR3 comprises 15 residues. The ends lost 3 bases at V and 3 bases at J; junction bases unmatched: 4. The germline CDR1 and CDR2 sequences are MGHRA and YSYEKL.

The CDR3 protein is CASSSLTSMETQYF. The CDR3 DNA is TGTGCCAGCAGTTCCCTGACTAGTATGGAGACCCAGTACTTC. The J gene is TRBJ2-5, the V gene TRBV6-5, with TRBD2 as a possible D gene (6 bases). Per germline, CDR1 MNHEY and CDR2 SVGAGI. The V gene lost 4 bases and the J gene lost 5 bases, with 14 bases spanning the gap. The CDR3 contains 14 residues.

Here the CDR3 reads CASSVSTGMNTEAFF. CDR3 nucleotides: TGTGCCAGTAGTGTCTCGACGGGGATGAACACTGAAGCTTTCTTT. The genes are TRBV19 and TRBJ1-1; D is unresolved. The CDR3 runs 15 residues. Trimming pared 5 bases from V and 0 bases from J, leaving 13 bases between. The germline gives CDR1 LNHDA, CDR2 SQIVND (reference sequence).

The rearrangement joins TRBV4-1 to TRBJ1-5; no clear D. Deletions cut 3 bases from V and 2 bases from J, with 20 bases between. CDR1 and CDR2 from the germline V gene are MGHRA and YSYEKL. The CDR3 covers 18 residues. The CDR3 is CASSQTPSVGSGNQPQHF. The CDR3 DNA reads as TGCGCCAGCAGCCAGACACCCTCGGTGGGAAGCGGCAATCAGCCCCAGCATTTT.

The rearrangement joins TRBV7-2 to TRBJ2-3, with 13 positions matching TRBD2. Losses at the gene ends were 3 bases for V and 5 bases for J; bases not matched to a gene: 2. Germline CDR1 is SGHTA and CDR2 is FQGNSA. This CDR3 comprises 15 residues. CDR3 region: CASSFRTSGGDTQYF. The CDR3 DNA reads TGTGCCAGCAGCTTCAGGACTAGCGGGGGAGATACGCAGTATTTT.

This chain links TRBV5-1 with TRBJ1-6; 7 bases are a match to TRBD1. The germline CDR1 and CDR2 sequences are SGHRS and YFSETQ. V lost 2 bases to trimming and J lost 6 bases; unmatched junction nucleotides: 5. The CDR3 length is 15 residues. In DNA, the CDR3 is TGCGCCAGCAGCTTTTTAACAGGGGTTAATTCACCCCTCCACTTT. Its protein is CASSFLTGVNSPLHF.

V gene TRBV29-1 combines with J gene TRBJ1-1; no clear D gene. The CDR3 sequence is 12 residues long. CDR1 and CDR2 from the germline V gene are SQVTM and ANQGSEA. The ends were cut back, 4 bases at V and 6 bases at J, with 12 bases in the middle. The CDR3 DNA sequence: TGCAGCGTTGTGCCAGTGAGCGCTGAAGCTTTCTTT. It encodes CSVVPVSAEAFF. The full variable domain, rest sourced from reference TRBV29-1 and TRBJ1-1, is SAVISQKPSRDICQRGTSLTIQCQVDSQVTMMFWYRQQPGQSLTLIATANQGSEATYESGFVIDKFPISRPNLTFSTLTVSNMSPEDSSIYLCSVVPVSAEAFFGQGTRLTVV.

The rearrangement links TRBV30 to TRBJ2-7; D may be TRBD2 (6 bases). The germline gives CDR1 GTSNPN, CDR2 SVGIG (reference sequence). The CDR3 loop spans 12 amino acids. Trimming shortened V by 5 bases and J by 7 bases, and 15 bases separated the two germline ends. Written as DNA, the CDR3 is TGTGCCTGGGGCAGCCTGGGGGGAGAGCAGTACTTC. It is translated as CAWGSLGGEQYF. Filled out from reference TRBV30 and TRBJ2-7, the complete variable domain reads SQTIHQWPATLVQPVGSPLSLECTVEGTSNPNLYWYRQAAGRGLQLLFYSVGIGQISSEVPQNLSASRPQDRQFILSSKKLLLSDSGFYLCAWGSLGGEQYFGPGTRLTVT.

The genes are TRBV5-6 and TRBJ1-5, with D unclear. The CDR3 runs 14 residues. V was cut by 0 bases and J by 5 bases, with 9 bases left in between. Germline assignment: CDR1 SGHDT and CDR2 YYEEEE. This CDR3 reads CASSLVGGDQPQHF. CDR3 sequence (DNA): TGTGCCAGCAGCTTGGTGGGAGGCGATCAGCCCCAGCATTTT.

The chain couples TRBV7-2 to TRBJ2-3; TRBD2 matches 9 bases. V lost 3 bases to trimming and J lost 3 bases; unmatched junction nucleotides: 4. The V gene's germline CDR1 is SGHTA and CDR2 FQGNSA. The CDR3 loop spans 15 amino acids. The CDR3 DNA follows: TGTGCCAGCAGCTTTTTAGCGGGGGTTACAGATACGCAGTATTTT. Translating it yields CASSFLAGVTDTQYF.

Notes on this clone: At the DNA level, this CDR3 is encoded by other sequences in the same sample as well. This rearrangement joins TRBV7-9 to TRBJ2-7; possibly TRBD2 for D (5 bases). CDR3 length equals 14 residues. Trimming took 2 bases from V and 0 from J, leaving 8 bases between them. In germline, CDR1 is SEHNR, CDR2 FQNEAQ (reference sequence). The CDR3 loop reads CASSLSGSSYEQYF. CDR3 coding DNA: TGTGCCAGCAGCTTAAGCGGTAGCTCCTACGAGCAGTACTTC.

The chain employs TRBV7-2 and TRBJ2-1, with 9 bases lining up with TRBD2. V shed 1 base, J shed 3 bases, and the junction held 1 base outside the gene matches. The length of the CDR3 is 15 residues. Looked up from germline, CDR1 is SGHTA and CDR2 is FQGNSA. The CDR3 sequence: CASSLVRGGYNEQFF. The CDR3 nucleotides read TGTGCCAGCAGCTTAGTGCGGGGGGGCTACAATGAGCAGTTCTTC.

Here the CDR3 DNA reads TGTGCCAGCAGCTTGGGGCGGCCGGGCGGTGAAGCTTTCTTT. Its protein product is CASSLGRPGGEAFF. This chain connects TRBV5-4 to TRBJ1-1; D unclear. The CDR3 is 14 residues long. Germline lookup yields CDR1 SGHNT and CDR2 YYREEE (reference sequence). Trimming took off 0 bases at V and 7 bases at J, with 13 bases between the two ends.

The rearrangement joins TRBV5-4 to TRBJ2-6; possible D gene TRBD1, 7 bases. V was pared by 3 bases and J by 0 bases, with 13 bases between. The CDR3 extends over 17 amino acids. The germline V gene encodes CDR1 SGHNT and CDR2 YYREEE (reference sequence). Written as DNA, the CDR3 is TGTGCCAGCAGCTGGACAGGCGGGGTCTCTGGGGCCAACGTCCTGACTTTC. Translated, it gives CASSWTGGVSGANVLTF.

The gene calls are TRBV7-8 and TRBJ2-5, with TRBD1 as a possible D gene (5 bases). V was pared by 4 bases and J by 2 bases, with 8 bases between. The CDR3 is 13 amino acids. Germline lookup yields CDR1 SGHVS and CDR2 FQNEAQ. The CDR3 sequence: CASSSQAQETQYF. The CDR3 bases are TGTGCCAGCAGCTCACAGGCGCAAGAGACCCAGTACTTC.

V gene TRBV29-1 combines with J gene TRBJ1-2; possibly TRBD1 for D (5 bases). Germline lookup yields CDR1 SQVTM and CDR2 ANQGSEA. The CDR3 length is 12 residues. V lost 8 bases, J lost 8 bases, and 18 bases lay in between. CDR3 sequence (DNA): TGCAGCTGGTTGGACATGGAAGAGGGCTACACCTTC. This encodes CSWLDMEEGYTF.

This sequence joins TRBV4-3 and TRBJ1-3; D is unresolved. CDR1 is LGHNA and CDR2 is YSLEER in the germline V gene. CDR3 length equals 16 residues. V gave up 6 bases and J gave up 0 bases, with 15 bases separating them. CDR3 nucleotide sequence: TGCGCCAGCAGTCCTTCCCTGAGAAGCTCTGGAAACACCATATATTTT. It translates to CASSPSLRSSGNTIYF.

The V gene is TRBV6-5, the J gene TRBJ1-5, with D possibly matching TRBD1 (5 bases). The germline CDR1 and CDR2 sequences are MNHEY and SVGAGI. Trimming stripped 8 bases from V and 6 bases from J, with 14 bases between. CDR3 length: 13 amino acids. The CDR3 here is CASRGDFGQPQHF. DNA of the CDR3: TGTGCCAGCCGAGGGGATTTCGGTCAGCCCCAGCATTTT.

The V gene is TRBV3-1 (or the pseudogene TRBV3-2), the J gene TRBJ1-2, with D possibly being TRBD1 (5 bases). Germline V gene lookup returns CDR1 LGHDT and CDR2 YNNKEL (reference sequence). Trimming shortened V by 4 bases and J by 4 bases, and 10 bases separated the two germline ends. This CDR3 is 13 amino acids long. The CDR3 sequence is CASSRGETYGYTF. The DNA for the CDR3 is TGTGCCAGCAGCCGGGGGGAGACCTATGGCTACACCTTC.

V is TRBV19 and J is TRBJ1-5; 11 bases map to TRBD1. CDR3 length: 14 residues. The V and J ends lost 2 bases and 7 bases, in that order; junction bases with no gene match: 1. Germline V gives CDR1 LNHDA, CDR2 SQIVND (reference sequence). CDR3 amino acids: CASSIRTGGQPQHF. CDR3 coding DNA: TGTGCCAGTAGTATACGGACAGGGGGCCAGCCCCAGCATTTT.

In this sample, this clone turned up once. The chain is built from TRBV3-1 (or the pseudogene TRBV3-2) and TRBJ2-5, with 12 bases fitting TRBD2. This CDR3 comprises 16 residues. Germline V lookup: CDR1 LGHDT, CDR2 YNNKEL (reference sequence). J was trimmed by 4 bases and V by 2 bases; bases with no gene match: 5. In DNA form, the CDR3 reads TGTGCCAGCAGCCAATCAACTAGCGGGGGGTTAGAGACCCAGTACTTC. Translated: CASSQSTSGGLETQYF.

This chain links TRBV4-1 with TRBJ1-6; 8 bases are shared with TRBD1. The CDR3 loop spans 15 amino acids. After removal of 1 base from V and 10 bases from J, the junction contained 6 bases not matched to a gene. CDR1 and CDR2 from the germline V gene are MGHRA and YSYEKL. The CDR3 DNA is TGCGCCAGCAGCCAAGTAGGACAGGGAGTCTCACCCCTCCACTTT. Translation gives CASSQVGQGVSPLHF.

The V gene is TRBV11-2, the J gene TRBJ1-4; the D gene is possibly TRBD1 (6 bases). The CDR3 totals 14 residues. Per germline, CDR1 SGHAT and CDR2 FQNNGV. The V end was cut by 1 base, the J end by 10 bases, with 13 bases between. In nucleotides, the CDR3 is TGTGCCAGCAGCTTAGGCAGGGGTTGGGGAAAACTGTTTTTT. Translating gives CASSLGRGWGKLFF.

Notes on this clone: The sample contains more than one DNA sequence encoding this CDR3. V usage is TRBV6-2 or TRBV6-3 and J usage is TRBJ2-5, with 8 bases identical to TRBD1. The CDR3 is made up of 13 amino acids. J lost 2 bases, V lost 5 bases, and 1 base had no gene match. Germline assignment: CDR1 MNHEY and CDR2 SVGEGT. CDR3 DNA: TGTGCCAGCAGTCGGGACAGGCAAGAGACCCAGTACTTC. Protein product: CASSRDRQETQYF.